This T cell receptor beta chain was found in a study of cytotoxic CD8 clonotypes in ibrutinib-treated CLL (dated by TCRdb to the early 2020s). About the investigation overall: The cohort included about 15 treatment-naive and ten to twelve relapsed/refractory patients; roughly 17 were IGHV unmutated. Responses were partial in some 24 patients and complete in 2; after median around 68 months follow-up, around 14 stayed in remission and 12 progressed. Response samples were obtained after a median of around 11 months of treatment, with a range of about 6 to 36 months. On average, each sample yielded around 250,000 productive templates and 94,082 productive rearrangements. Of the 86 people in the trial, approximately 26 had longitudinal samples available. Cryopreserved peripheral blood mononuclear cells were collected at three points: before therapy, at response, and at either sustained remission or disease progression. Every remission and progressive disease sample was obtained while ibrutinib was still being received by the patients.

Each clonotype received, on average, 10x coverage in deep resolution sequencing performed on a MiSeq, where the target depth lay between 1 in 1 million and 1 in 200,000 T cells. The immunoSEQ hsTCRB Kit was used to generate TCR beta libraries. In the authors' own workflow: Data were analyzed with ImmunoSEQ Data Assistant and ImmunoSEQ Analyzer, with V, D and J genes assigned per IMGT definitions. Clonality, which ranges from 0 to 1, was calculated by subtracting the normalized Shannon entropy of productive rearrangement frequencies from one. Public clonotype analysis was restricted to overrepresented clonotypes comprising at least 0.05% of each patient's repertoire. Repertoires from about a dozen age-matched healthy donors in immuneACCESS were used as clonality controls. Held by TCRdb, this immuneACCESS table contains in-frame sequences only and omits some clones. Under half of the omission traces to an unresolved V gene where checked; the cause of the rest is unknown. For V, J and clone size, that table is used; D and trimming come from the DNA. The table for this sample lists fewer than 400,000 clones; about 64% of them were counted only once. Under 8% of the sample is held by the ten biggest clonotypes.

For TCR beta library preparation, roughly 2 micrograms of genomic DNA were extracted from the cryopreserved PBMCs. Longitudinal blood samples from CLL patients on ibrutinib monotherapy underwent high-throughput TCR beta sequencing. The patients took part in an open-label, single-center phase 2 trial of ibrutinib monotherapy. The CDR3 numbers 16 residues from cysteine through phenylalanine. CDR3 DNA only is kept here, 48 bases in frame from base 1. The germline V gene specifies SNHLY as CDR1 and FYNNEI as CDR2. This clone was seen a handful of times. Its cognate antigen has yet to be identified. No base quality values were provided; no much bigger clone lies one nucleotide off. General conclusions and limits of the study: Clonality increased at ibrutinib response, stayed stable in sustained remission, and fell back toward baseline at progression. Sampling times were not matched between patients in sustained remission and patients whose disease was progressing, and lymph node repertoires were not examined. At baseline, clonality was higher than in age-matched healthy donors and showed a strong correlation with circulating CD8+ T-cell counts. Public clonotypes were rare and either contracted or stayed stable during treatment, and the rise in clonality at ibrutinib response reflected the expansion of private clonotypes.

The receptor chain draws on TRBV2 and TRBJ1-2, with TRBD1 perhaps the D gene, on 5 matching bases. This TCR came from a human donor with chronic lymphocytic leukemia. The input for sequencing was PBMCs, taken after 36 months of ibrutinib treatment. The CDR3 region: CAAWGTSRSRDYGYTF. The DNA reads TGTGCTGCATGGGGCACCTCCCGGAGCCGCGACTATGGCTACACCTTC.